What follows are 8 T cell receptor beta chains derived from one specimen sequenced in a study of CD8 T cells in Susac syndrome. Reverse transcription of 0.5 to 1 ug RNA was performed with random hexamers. TCRdb called the immunoSEQ multiplex PCR reads again in MiXCR, with one record for every CDR3 protein. The table includes about 140,000 distinct CDR3 sequences, roughly 94% detected once. Sequencing was carried out using CD4+ T cells from PBMCs. These receptors all stem from a human donor with Susac syndrome.

For this clonotype: An end of the junction differs from the germline gene, which may be a read error. This rearrangement joins TRBV7-7 to TRBJ2-2; the match to TRBD2 covers 10 bases. The CDR3 has 16 amino acids. Germline values: CDR1 SSHAT, CDR2 FNYEAQ (reference sequence). The CDR3 DNA sequence: TGTGCTAGCAGCCTTCAGCGGGGGGGCCTTTCCGGGGAGCTGTTTTTT. It translates to CASSLQRGGLSGELFF.

The V call is TRBV19, the J call TRBJ2-1; D may match TRBD1 or TRBD2 (5 bases each). Germline lookup yields CDR1 LNHDA and CDR2 SQIVND (reference sequence). Trimming took off 5 bases at V and 7 bases at J, with 15 bases between the two ends. The CDR3 spans 14 residues. In DNA form, the CDR3 reads TGTGCCAGTAGTGTTAGCGCCTGGGGGAATGAGCAGTTCTTC. Its translation is CASSVSAWGNEQFF.

The rearrangement links TRBV7-3 to TRBJ2-2; D is possibly TRBD1 (6 bases). The V gene lost 5 bases and the J gene lost 5 bases, with 15 bases spanning the gap. The CDR3 runs to 15 residues. Germline CDR1 is SGHTA and CDR2 is FQGTGA. The DNA for the CDR3 is TGTGCCAGCAGCCCAACAGGGCTTTGGACCGGGGAGCTGTTTTTT. Residues: CASSPTGLWTGELFF.

V usage is TRBV11-3 and J usage is TRBJ2-4; the match to TRBD1 covers 7 bases. With V trimmed by 5 bases and J by 0 bases, 4 bases remained unmatched. This CDR3 spans 15 amino acids. Germline V CDR1 and CDR2: SGHNT, YENEEA. The CDR3 sequence: CASSRTGLAKNIQYF. CDR3 DNA: TGTGCCAGCAGCCGGACAGGACTAGCCAAAAACATTCAGTACTTC.

The J gene is TRBJ2-7, the V gene TRBV6-2 or TRBV6-3; D may be TRBD2 (6 bases). This CDR3 comprises 14 residues. CDR1 and CDR2 (germline): MNHEY, SVGEGT. V was pared by 3 bases and J by 2 bases, with 11 bases between. The CDR3 region has the DNA TGTGCCAGCAGTTATCGGGAGATCGCCTACGAGCAGTACTTC. It specifies CASSYREIAYEQYF.

This chain connects TRBV5-1 to TRBJ2-5, with 9 bases lining up with TRBD2. The ends lost 0 bases at V and 2 bases at J; junction bases unmatched: 5. From germline, CDR1 is SGHRS and CDR2 YFSETQ. CDR3 length: 16 residues. The CDR3 reads CASSLGGGDRQETQYF. DNA for the CDR3: TGCGCCAGCAGCTTGGGCGGGGGGGACCGACAAGAGACCCAGTACTTC.

The chain carries TRBV6-5 and TRBJ2-5, with TRBD1 identical over 9 bases. There are 15 residues in the CDR3. Germline V gene lookup returns CDR1 MNHEY and CDR2 SVGAGI. Trimming cost V 2 bases and J 5 bases; bases outside gene matches: 6. Here the CDR3 DNA reads TGTGCCAGCAGTTACACGGGACAGGGCCCGGAGACCCAGTACTTC. Encoded protein: CASSYTGQGPETQYF.

This chain connects TRBV25-1 to TRBJ2-5; 7 nucleotides align to TRBD1. CDR3 length: 13 amino acids. Germline V gene sequence: CDR1 MGHDK, CDR2 SYGVNS. The V segment lost 5 bases and the J segment 2 bases; nucleotides outside the gene matches: 2. CDR3 nucleotide sequence: TGTGCCAGCAGTACGGGACAGCAAGAGACCCAGTACTTC. It encodes CASSTGQQETQYF.